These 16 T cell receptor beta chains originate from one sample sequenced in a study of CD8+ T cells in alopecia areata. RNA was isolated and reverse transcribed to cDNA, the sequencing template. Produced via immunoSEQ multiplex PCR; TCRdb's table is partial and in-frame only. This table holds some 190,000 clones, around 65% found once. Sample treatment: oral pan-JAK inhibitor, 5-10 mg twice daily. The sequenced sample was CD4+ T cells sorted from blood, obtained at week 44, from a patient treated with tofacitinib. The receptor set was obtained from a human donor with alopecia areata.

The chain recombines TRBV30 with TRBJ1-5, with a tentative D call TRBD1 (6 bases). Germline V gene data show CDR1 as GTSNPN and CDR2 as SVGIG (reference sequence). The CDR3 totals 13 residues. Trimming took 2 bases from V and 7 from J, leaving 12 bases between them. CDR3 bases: TGTGCCTGGAGTACTCCCGGGACACAGCCCCAGCATTTT. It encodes CAWSTPGTQPQHF. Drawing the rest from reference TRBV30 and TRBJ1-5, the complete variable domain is SQTIHQWPATLVQPVGSPLSLECTVEGTSNPNLYWYRQAAGRGLQLLFYSVGIGQISSEVPQNLSASRPQDRQFILSSKKLLLSDSGFYLCAWSTPGTQPQHFGDGTRLSIL.

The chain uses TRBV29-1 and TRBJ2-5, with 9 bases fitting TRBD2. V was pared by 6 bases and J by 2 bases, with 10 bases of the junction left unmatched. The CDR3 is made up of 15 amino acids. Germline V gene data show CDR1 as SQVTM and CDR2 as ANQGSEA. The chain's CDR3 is CSVIEVAGVQETQYF. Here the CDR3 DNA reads TGCAGCGTAATTGAGGTAGCGGGGGTTCAAGAGACCCAGTACTTC. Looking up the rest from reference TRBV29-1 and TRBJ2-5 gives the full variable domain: SAVISQKPSRDICQRGTSLTIQCQVDSQVTMMFWYRQQPGQSLTLIATANQGSEATYESGFVIDKFPISRPNLTFSTLTVSNMSPEDSSIYLCSVIEVAGVQETQYFGPGTRLLVL.

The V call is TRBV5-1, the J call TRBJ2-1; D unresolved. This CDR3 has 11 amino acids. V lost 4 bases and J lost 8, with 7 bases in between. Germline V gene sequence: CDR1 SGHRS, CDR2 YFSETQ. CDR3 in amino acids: CASSLRDEQFF. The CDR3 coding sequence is TGCGCCAGCAGCCTTCGTGATGAGCAGTTCTTC.

In nucleotides, the CDR3 is TGCGCCAGCAGCTTCTTCGGAGGATCCACAGATACGCAGTATTTT. This gives the protein CASSFFGGSTDTQYF. This chain uses TRBV5-1 with TRBJ2-3; weak D call: TRBD2 (5 bases). From germline, CDR1 is SGHRS and CDR2 YFSETQ. The CDR3 contains 15 residues. Trimming stripped 2 bases from V and 2 bases from J, with 12 bases between.

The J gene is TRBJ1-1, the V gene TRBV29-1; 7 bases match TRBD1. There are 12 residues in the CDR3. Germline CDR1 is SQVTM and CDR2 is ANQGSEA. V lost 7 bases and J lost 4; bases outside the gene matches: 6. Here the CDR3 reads CSGRQGGTEAFF. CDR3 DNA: TGCAGCGGCCGACAGGGCGGCACTGAAGCTTTCTTT.

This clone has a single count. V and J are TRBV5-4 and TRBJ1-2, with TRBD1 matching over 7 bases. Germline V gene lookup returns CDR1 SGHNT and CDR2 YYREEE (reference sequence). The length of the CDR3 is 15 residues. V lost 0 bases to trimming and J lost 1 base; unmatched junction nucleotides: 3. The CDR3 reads CASSLGTGLNYGYTF. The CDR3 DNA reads TGTGCCAGCAGCTTGGGGACAGGTCTTAACTATGGCTACACCTTC.

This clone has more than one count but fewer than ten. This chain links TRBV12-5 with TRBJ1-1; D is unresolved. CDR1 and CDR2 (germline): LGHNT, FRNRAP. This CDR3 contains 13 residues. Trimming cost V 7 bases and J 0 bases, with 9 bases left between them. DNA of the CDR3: TGTGCTAGTGAAACTCAGGTGAACACTGAAGCTTTCTTT. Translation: CASETQVNTEAFF.

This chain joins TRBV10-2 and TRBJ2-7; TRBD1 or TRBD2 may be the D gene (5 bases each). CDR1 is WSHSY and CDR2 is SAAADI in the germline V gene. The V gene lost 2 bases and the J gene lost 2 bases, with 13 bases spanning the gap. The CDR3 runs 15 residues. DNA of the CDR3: TGCGCCAGCAGTGAGGGGTGGGGGTCCACCTACGAGCAGTACTTC. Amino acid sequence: CASSEGWGSTYEQYF.

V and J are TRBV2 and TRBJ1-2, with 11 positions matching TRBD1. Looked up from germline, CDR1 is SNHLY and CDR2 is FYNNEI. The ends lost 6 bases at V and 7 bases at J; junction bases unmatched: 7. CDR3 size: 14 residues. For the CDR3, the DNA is TGTGCCAGCAGGGCGGACAGGGGGCCAGGTGGCTACACCTTC. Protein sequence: CASRADRGPGGYTF.

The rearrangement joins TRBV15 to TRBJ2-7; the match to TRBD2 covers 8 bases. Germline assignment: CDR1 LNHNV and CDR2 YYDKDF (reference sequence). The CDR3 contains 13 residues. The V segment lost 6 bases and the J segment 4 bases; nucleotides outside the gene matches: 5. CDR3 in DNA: TGTGCCACCAGGAGCGGGGGTACATACGAGCAGTACTTC. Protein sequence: CATRSGGTYEQYF. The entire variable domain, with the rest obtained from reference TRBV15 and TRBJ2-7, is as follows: DAMVIQNPRYQVTQFGKPVTLSCSQTLNHNVMYWYQQKSSQAPKLLFHYYDKDFNNEADTPDNFQSRRPNTSFCFLDIRSPGLGDTAMYLCATRSGGTYEQYFGPGTRLTVT.

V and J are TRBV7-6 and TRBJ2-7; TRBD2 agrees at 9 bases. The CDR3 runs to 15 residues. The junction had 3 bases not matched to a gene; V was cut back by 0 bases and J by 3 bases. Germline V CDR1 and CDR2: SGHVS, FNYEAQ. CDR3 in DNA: TGTGCCAGCAGCTTAGCCGATAGCGGGGGCTACGAGCAGTACTTC. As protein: CASSLADSGGYEQYF. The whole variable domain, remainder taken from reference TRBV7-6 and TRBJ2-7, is GAGVSQSPRYKVTKRGQDVALRCDPISGHVSLYWYRQALGQGPEFLTYFNYEAQQDKSGLPNDRFSAERPEGSISTLTIQRTEQRDSAMYRCASSLADSGGYEQYFGPGTRLTVT.

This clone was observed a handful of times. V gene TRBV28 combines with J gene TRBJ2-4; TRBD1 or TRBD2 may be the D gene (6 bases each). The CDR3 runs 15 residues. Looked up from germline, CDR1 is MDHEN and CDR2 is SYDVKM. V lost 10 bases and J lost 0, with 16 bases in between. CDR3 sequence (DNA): TGTGCCACAAAGGTCGGGGGCCTAGCCAAAAACATTCAGTACTTC. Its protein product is CATKVGGLAKNIQYF.

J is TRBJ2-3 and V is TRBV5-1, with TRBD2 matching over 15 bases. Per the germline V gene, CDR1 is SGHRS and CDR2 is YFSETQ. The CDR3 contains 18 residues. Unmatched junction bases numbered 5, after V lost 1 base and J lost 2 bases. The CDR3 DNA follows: TGCGCCAGCAGCTTGCGTGGGACTAGCGGGGGGTACACAGATACGCAGTATTTT. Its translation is CASSLRGTSGGYTDTQYF.

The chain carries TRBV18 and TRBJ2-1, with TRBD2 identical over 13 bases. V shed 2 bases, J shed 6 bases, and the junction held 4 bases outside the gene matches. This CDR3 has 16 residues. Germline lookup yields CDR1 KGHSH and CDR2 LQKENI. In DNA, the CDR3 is TGTGCCAGCTCACCAAGTTGGACTAGCGGGGGCAATGAGCAGTTCTTC. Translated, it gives CASSPSWTSGGNEQFF.

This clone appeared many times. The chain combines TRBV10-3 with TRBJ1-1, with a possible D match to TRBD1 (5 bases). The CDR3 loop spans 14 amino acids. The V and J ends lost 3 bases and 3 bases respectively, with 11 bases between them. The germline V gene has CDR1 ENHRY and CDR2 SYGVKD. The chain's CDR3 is CAISEGGTYTEAFF. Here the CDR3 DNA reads TGTGCCATCAGTGAAGGAGGGACGTACACTGAAGCTTTCTTT.

Here the CDR3 reads CASSPPLRGYGYTF. The CDR3 nucleotides read TGTGCCAGCTCACCCCCATTGCGGGGTTATGGCTACACCTTC. The rearrangement joins TRBV18 to TRBJ1-2, with D uncertain. Trimming removed 3 bases at V and 5 bases at J, with 13 bases between. This CDR3 region has 14 residues. Germline lookup yields CDR1 KGHSH and CDR2 LQKENI.